Listed below are T cell receptor beta chains from one sample, sequenced in a study of blood T cell repertoires in COVID-19. This table comes from immunoSEQ multiplex PCR, and its TCRdb copy is limited to in-frame clones, with some not included. The sample lists about 190,000 clones, around 84% occurring once. The sample comprised PBMCs or T cells enriched from blood (not recorded which). These receptors all stem from a woman younger than 45 who had recovered from COVID-19. CDR3s include the opening cysteine and the closing phenylalanine or tryptophan. The D gene is left open where the match is weak. Some rows mark clone size as missing; the rest say once, few, many or name a class of expanded clone.

d_gene	v_gene	j_gene	abundance	CDR3nt	CDR3aa
TRBD1	TRBV4-1	TRBJ1-3	NA	TGCGCCAGCAGCCAGCCACATCGAGGGGGCGGAAACACCATATATTTT	CASSQPHRGGGNTIYF
TRBD1	TRBV7-8	TRBJ1-2	NA	TGTGCCAGCAGCTTAGCCCGGACAGGGACCACTTCTAGAACCTTC	CASSLARTGTTSRTF
TRBD1	TRBV19	TRBJ1-5	NA	TGTGCCAGTAGCTGGGGACAGGGGGCGCGCAATCAGCCCCAGCATTTT	CASSWGQGARNQPQHF
NA	TRBV28	TRBJ1-5	few	TGTGCCAGCAGTTTAGCAGGGTTCGGTCAGCCCCAGCATTTT	CASSLAGFGQPQHF
NA	TRBV7-2	TRBJ1-1	NA	TGTGCCAGCAGCGGAACAGAGAACACTGAAGCTTTCTTT	CASSGTENTEAFF
TRBD1	TRBV6-6	TRBJ1-3	NA	TGTGCCAGCAGCTGGGGACAGCCATCTGGAAACACCATATATTTT	CASSWGQPSGNTIYF
NA	TRBV9	TRBJ1-1	NA	TGTGCCAGCAGCGTCGATGTCGGGATGAACACTGAAGCTTTCTTT	CASSVDVGMNTEAFF
TRBD2	TRBV11-2	TRBJ2-6	NA	TGTGCCAGCAGCTTGGGAGGGGTCGCTGGGGCCAACGTCCTGACTTTC	CASSLGGVAGANVLTF
TRBD1	TRBV4-1	TRBJ1-2	NA	TGCGCCAGCAGCCAAGGAACAGGGGGCTATGGCTACACCTTC	CASSQGTGGYGYTF
NA	TRBV10-3	TRBJ2-1	NA	TGTGCCATCTGGGACGGGAGAGGCGGGGGCCTCAATGAGCAGTTCTTC	CAIWDGRGGGLNEQFF
TRBD1	TRBV19	TRBJ1-6	NA	TGTGCCAGTAGCGAGGGGACAGGGTCACCCCTCCACTTT	CASSEGTGSPLHF
TRBD1	TRBV19	TRBJ2-7	NA	TGTGCCAGTAGTATTGGGACAGGGACTTACGAGCAGTACTTC	CASSIGTGTYEQYF
NA	TRBV5-6	TRBJ1-1	NA	TGTGCCAGCAGCCTCTACAGGGCCGGGGCGAACACTGAAGCTTTCTTT	CASSLYRAGANTEAFF
NA	TRBV7-6	TRBJ2-1	few	TGTGCCAGCAGCTTATCCCGAGACTACAATGAGCAGTTCTTC	CASSLSRDYNEQFF
NA	TRBV19	TRBJ1-1	NA	TGTGCCAGTAGTATAGGTACCAGGGCTACTGAAGCTTTCTTT	CASSIGTRATEAFF
TRBD2	TRBV29-1	TRBJ2-2	NA	TGCAGCGTTCTGGCGGGAGTGGCCGGGGAGCTGTTTTTT	CSVLAGVAGELFF
NA	TRBV2	TRBJ1-2	once	TGTGCCAGCACTACCCGTCGGGATCCCGGGTATGGAAGCTACACCTTC	CASTTRRDPGYGSYTF
TRBD2	TRBV28	TRBJ2-5	NA	TGTGCCAGCAGTCGGGGACTAGCGGGGCTAGAGACCCAGTACTTC	CASSRGLAGLETQYF
NA	TRBV18	TRBJ1-3	NA	TGTGCCAGCTCACCGACGACAGTATTCTCTGGAAACACCATATATTTT	CASSPTTVFSGNTIYF
TRBD2	TRBV19	TRBJ2-3	few	TGTGCCAGTAGTGTCGGGGGAGGGCCCGCAGATACGCAGTATTTT	CASSVGGGPADTQYF
NA	TRBV28	TRBJ1-2	few	TGTGCCAGCAGGCTTACAGGGATTTCAAACTATGGCTACACCTTC	CASRLTGISNYGYTF
TRBD1	TRBV18	TRBJ1-6	few	TGTGCCAGCTCACTTATTGACAGGGCGAATTCACCCCTCCACTTT	CASSLIDRANSPLHF
TRBD2	TRBV5-1	TRBJ2-5	NA	TGCGCCAGCAGCTCTAACCCAACTAGCGCGGAAGAGACCCAGTACTTC	CASSSNPTSAEETQYF
NA	TRBV21-1	TRBJ2-6	NA	TGTGCCAGCAGCAGTTGTTTTTCTGAGACTGGGGCCAACGTCCTGACTTTC	CASSSCFSETGANVLTF
NA	TRBV6-5	TRBJ1-5	NA	TGTGCCAGCAGCACCGGGACACAGAGCAATCAGCCCCAGCATTTT	CASSTGTQSNQPQHF
TRBD2	TRBV9	TRBJ2-7	NA	TGTGCCAGCAGCGTAGCCCCCTTAGCGGGAGGGCCTATCGAGCAGTACTTC	CASSVAPLAGGPIEQYF
TRBD1	TRBV5-6	TRBJ2-3	NA	TGTGCCAGCAGCCGGCGGATGACGGGACAGTGGTCAGATACGCAGTATTTT	CASSRRMTGQWSDTQYF
NA	TRBV5-1	TRBJ2-5	NA	TGCGCCAGCAGCTTGGTAGGGGGCCAAGAGACCCAGTACTTC	CASSLVGGQETQYF
NA	TRBV9	TRBJ1-4	NA	TGTGCCAGCAGCCGTGGGGCCCCTTCTGAAAAACTGTTTTTT	CASSRGAPSEKLFF